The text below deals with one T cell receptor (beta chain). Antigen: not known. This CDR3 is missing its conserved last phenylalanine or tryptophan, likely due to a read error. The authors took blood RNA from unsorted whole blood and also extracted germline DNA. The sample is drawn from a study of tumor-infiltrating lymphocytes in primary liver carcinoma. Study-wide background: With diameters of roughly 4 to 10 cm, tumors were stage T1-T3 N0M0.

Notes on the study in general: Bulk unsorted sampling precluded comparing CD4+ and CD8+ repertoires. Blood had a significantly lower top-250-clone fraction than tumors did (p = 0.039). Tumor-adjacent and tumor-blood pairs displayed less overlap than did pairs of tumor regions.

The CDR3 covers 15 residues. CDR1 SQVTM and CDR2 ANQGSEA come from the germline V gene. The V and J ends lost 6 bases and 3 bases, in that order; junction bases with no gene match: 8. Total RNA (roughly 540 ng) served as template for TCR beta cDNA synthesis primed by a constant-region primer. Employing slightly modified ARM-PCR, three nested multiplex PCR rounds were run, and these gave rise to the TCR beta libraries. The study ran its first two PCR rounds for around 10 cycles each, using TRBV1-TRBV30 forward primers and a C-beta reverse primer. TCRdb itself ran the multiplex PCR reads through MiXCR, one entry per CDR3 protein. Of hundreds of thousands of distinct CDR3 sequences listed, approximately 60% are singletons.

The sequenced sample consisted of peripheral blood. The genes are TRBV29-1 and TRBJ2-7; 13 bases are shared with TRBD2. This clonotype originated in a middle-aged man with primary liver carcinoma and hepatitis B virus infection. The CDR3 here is CSVHGTSGEFYEQYL. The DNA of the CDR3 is TGCAGCGTACACGGGACTAGCGGGGAGTTCTACGAGCAGTACCTC.